This is a list of T cell receptor beta chains from one sample in a study of Tregs in tolerant kidney transplant recipients. Method: immunoSEQ multiplex PCR; TCRdb's copy keeps in-frame clones and lacks some. The sample shows about 83,000 clones, 98% of them seen only once. Sequencing used CD4+ T cells from blood, obtained before the transplant. The receptors derive from a human donor who received a combined kidney and bone marrow transplant. Both conserved end residues are part of each CDR3. Each record gives: clone size, V gene, J gene, D gene, CDR3 protein, CDR3 DNA. A D gene is named only where the DNA matches it firmly. Where a row states a size, it is once, few, many or the class of an expanded clone; other rows omit it.

abundance: -
v_gene: TRBV11-3
j_gene: TRBJ2-3
d_gene: -
CDR3aa: CASSLEFTGGTQYF
CDR3nt: TGTGCCAGCAGCTTAGAGTTCACGGGGGGCACGCAGTATTTT

abundance: -
v_gene: TRBV5-1
j_gene: TRBJ2-7
d_gene: TRBD1
CDR3aa: CASSLAVLQGYEQYF
CDR3nt: TGCGCCAGCAGCTTGGCAGTCCTACAGGGGTACGAGCAGTACTTC

abundance: -
v_gene: TRBV5-1
j_gene: TRBJ1-2
d_gene: -
CDR3aa: CASSRDSSYGYTF
CDR3nt: TGCGCCAGCAGCCGGGACTCTTCCTATGGCTACACCTTC

abundance: -
v_gene: TRBV19
j_gene: TRBJ2-2
d_gene: -
CDR3aa: CASSYSVSNTGELFF
CDR3nt: TGTGCCAGTAGTTACAGTGTTTCGAACACCGGGGAGCTGTTTTTT

abundance: -
v_gene: TRBV6-1
j_gene: TRBJ2-5
d_gene: TRBD2
CDR3aa: CASRATSGRRETQYF
CDR3nt: TGTGCCAGCAGAGCTACTAGCGGGAGAAGAGAGACCCAGTACTTC

abundance: -
v_gene: TRBV20-1
j_gene: TRBJ2-3
d_gene: -
CDR3aa: CSAPTRDTQYF
CDR3nt: TGCAGTGCCCCGACTAGAGATACGCAGTATTTT

abundance: -
v_gene: TRBV28
j_gene: TRBJ1-1
d_gene: -
CDR3aa: CASSFAGWGVVTEAFF
CDR3nt: TGTGCCAGCAGTTTTGCGGGATGGGGGGTAGTCACTGAAGCTTTCTTT

abundance: -
v_gene: TRBV4-2
j_gene: TRBJ2-7
d_gene: -
CDR3aa: CASSYSSDSYEQYF
CDR3nt: TGTGCCAGCAGCTACTCCTCCGACTCCTACGAGCAGTACTTC

abundance: -
v_gene: TRBV7-3
j_gene: TRBJ2-1
d_gene: -
CDR3aa: CASSPQGGRHPNNEQFF
CDR3nt: TGTGCCAGCAGCCCCCAGGGGGGCCGACACCCAAACAATGAGCAGTTCTTC

abundance: once
v_gene: TRBV18
j_gene: TRBJ1-5
d_gene: TRBD1
CDR3aa: CASSNTGGGQPQHF
CDR3nt: TGTGCCAGCTCCAACACAGGGGGAGGGCAGCCCCAGCATTTT

abundance: -
v_gene: TRBV4-1
j_gene: TRBJ1-2
d_gene: -
CDR3aa: CASSQDPVSNYGYTF
CDR3nt: TGCGCCAGCAGCCAAGATCCCGTCTCGAACTATGGCTACACCTTC

abundance: -
v_gene: TRBV30
j_gene: TRBJ1-6
d_gene: -
CDR3aa: CAWSKTNNSPLHF
CDR3nt: TGTGCCTGGAGTAAGACTAATAATTCACCCCTCCACTTT

abundance: -
v_gene: TRBV6-5
j_gene: TRBJ2-7
d_gene: TRBD2
CDR3aa: CASSGLAGASYEQYF
CDR3nt: TGTGCCAGCAGTGGACTAGCGGGTGCCTCCTACGAGCAGTACTTC

abundance: -
v_gene: TRBV20-1
j_gene: TRBJ2-3
d_gene: -
CDR3aa: CSPTPTDTQYF
CDR3nt: TGCAGTCCTACCCCGACAGATACGCAGTATTTT

abundance: -
v_gene: TRBV7-9
j_gene: TRBJ2-1
d_gene: -
CDR3aa: CASSRGLAGAVQFF
CDR3nt: TGTGCCAGCAGCAGGGGATTGGCGGGGGCTGTGCAGTTCTTC

abundance: -
v_gene: TRBV4-2
j_gene: TRBJ2-5
d_gene: TRBD1
CDR3aa: CASSHPPGQGRETQYF
CDR3nt: TGTGCCAGCAGCCACCCTCCGGGACAGGGTCGGGAGACCCAGTACTTC

abundance: once
v_gene: TRBV7-2
j_gene: TRBJ1-2
d_gene: TRBD1
CDR3aa: CASSLDRGLDGYTF
CDR3nt: TGTGCCAGCAGCTTAGACAGGGGGCTCGACGGCTACACCTTC

abundance: -
v_gene: TRBV6-1
j_gene: TRBJ1-2
d_gene: -
CDR3aa: CASREDLSGYTF
CDR3nt: TGTGCCAGCAGAGAAGACTTATCGGGCTACACCTTC

abundance: -
v_gene: TRBV18
j_gene: TRBJ2-7
d_gene: TRBD1
CDR3aa: CASSNRDRGSYEQYF
CDR3nt: TGTGCCAGCTCAAATAGGGACAGGGGCTCCTACGAGCAGTACTTC

abundance: once
v_gene: TRBV5-5
j_gene: TRBJ1-1
d_gene: -
CDR3aa: CASSLRQANTEAFF
CDR3nt: TGTGCCAGCAGCTTGCGGCAGGCGAACACTGAAGCTTTCTTT

abundance: -
v_gene: TRBV14
j_gene: TRBJ1-3
d_gene: -
CDR3aa: CASSQDLFTGGNTIYF
CDR3nt: TGTGCCAGCAGCCAAGATCTTTTCACGGGGGGAAACACCATATATTTT

abundance: -
v_gene: TRBV5-1
j_gene: TRBJ1-1
d_gene: TRBD1
CDR3aa: CASRSGQGAMNTEAFF
CDR3nt: TGCGCCAGCAGAAGCGGACAGGGGGCCATGAACACTGAAGCTTTCTTT

abundance: -
v_gene: TRBV18
j_gene: TRBJ2-1
d_gene: -
CDR3aa: CASSPFEGSTLSYNEQFF
CDR3nt: TGTGCCAGCTCACCATTTGAGGGAAGTACACTCTCCTACAATGAGCAGTTCTTC

abundance: -
v_gene: TRBV9
j_gene: TRBJ1-4
d_gene: -
CDR3aa: CASSSRGATNEKLFF
CDR3nt: TGTGCCAGCAGCTCCCGGGGAGCAACTAATGAAAAACTGTTTTTT

abundance: -
v_gene: TRBV5-1
j_gene: TRBJ2-2
d_gene: -
CDR3aa: CASSLNTGTTSGELFF
CDR3nt: TGCGCCAGCAGCTTAAACACCGGGACAACGAGCGGGGAGCTGTTTTTT

abundance: -
v_gene: TRBV7-6
j_gene: TRBJ1-1
d_gene: -
CDR3aa: CASSLGGGEAFF
CDR3nt: TGTGCCAGCAGCTTAGGGGGGGGTGAAGCTTTCTTT

abundance: -
v_gene: TRBV6-1
j_gene: TRBJ2-2
d_gene: TRBD2
CDR3aa: CASSAGLAYTGELFF
CDR3nt: TGTGCCAGCAGTGCGGGACTAGCTTACACCGGGGAGCTGTTTTTT

abundance: -
v_gene: TRBV4-3
j_gene: TRBJ2-1
d_gene: TRBD2
CDR3aa: CASSRGLAGGYNEQFF
CDR3nt: TGCGCCAGCAGCCGAGGACTAGCGGGAGGGTACAATGAGCAGTTCTTC

abundance: -
v_gene: TRBV4-3
j_gene: TRBJ2-7
d_gene: TRBD2
CDR3aa: CASSQDGVRGGAPHEQYF
CDR3nt: TGCGCCAGCAGCCAAGACGGTGTTCGCGGGGGGGCTCCTCACGAGCAGTACTTC